This T cell receptor (beta chain) emerged from a study of blood T cell repertoires in COVID-19. Overall study: Whether acute or convalescent, the COVID-19 samples came from the United States, Italy and Spain. PBMCs, B-cell-depleted T cells, or T cells provided the cDNA or gDNA that made up the material.

Source study methods: Reference gene primer amplification yielded estimated nucleated cell counts. TCRdb keeps only in-frame clones here, not all; method: immunoSEQ multiplex PCR. That table furnishes V, J and clone size, whereas the DNA furnished D and trimming. Among 250,000 or so clones listed, 84% were seen once. The CDR3 loop spans 15 amino acids. The germline CDR1 and CDR2 sequences are SGDLS and YYNGEE. The germline V and J ends were trimmed by 0 bases and 2 bases, with 9 bases remaining between them. This clone was recorded once. The clonotype originates from a man in his fifties or sixties with acute or convalescent COVID-19. The genes are TRBV9 and TRBJ1-5; the D gene is possibly TRBD1 (5 bases). Material for sequencing was peripheral blood. The CDR3 reads CASSVDGAGNQPQHF. The DNA for the CDR3 is TGTGCCAGCAGCGTAGATGGGGCCGGCAATCAGCCCCAGCATTTT.